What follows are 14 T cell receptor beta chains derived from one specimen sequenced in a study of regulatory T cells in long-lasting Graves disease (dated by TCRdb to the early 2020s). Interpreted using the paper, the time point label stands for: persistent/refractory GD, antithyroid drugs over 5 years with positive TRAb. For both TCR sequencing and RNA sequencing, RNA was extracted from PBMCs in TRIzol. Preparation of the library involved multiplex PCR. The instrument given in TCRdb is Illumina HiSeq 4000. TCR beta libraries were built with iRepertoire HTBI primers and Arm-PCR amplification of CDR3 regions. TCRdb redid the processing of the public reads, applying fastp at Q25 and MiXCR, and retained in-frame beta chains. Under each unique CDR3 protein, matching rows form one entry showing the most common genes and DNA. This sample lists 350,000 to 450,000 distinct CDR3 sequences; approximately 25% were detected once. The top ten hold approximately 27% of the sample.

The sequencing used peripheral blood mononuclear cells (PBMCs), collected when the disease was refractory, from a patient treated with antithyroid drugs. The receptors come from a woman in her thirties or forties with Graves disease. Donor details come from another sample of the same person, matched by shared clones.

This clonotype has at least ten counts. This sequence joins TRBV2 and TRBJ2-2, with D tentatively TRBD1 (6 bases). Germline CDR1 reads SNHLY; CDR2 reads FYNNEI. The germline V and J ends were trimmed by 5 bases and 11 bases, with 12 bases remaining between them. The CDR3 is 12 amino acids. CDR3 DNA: TGTGCCAGCAGTCAACAGGGCGGAGAGCTGTTTTTT. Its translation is CASSQQGGELFF.

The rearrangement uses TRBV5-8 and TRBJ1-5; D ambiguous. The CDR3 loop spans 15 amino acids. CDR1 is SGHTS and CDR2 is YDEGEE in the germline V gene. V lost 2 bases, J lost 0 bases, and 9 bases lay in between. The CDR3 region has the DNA TGTGCCAGCAGCTTAGGAAGAAGTAGCAATCAGCCCCAGCATTTT. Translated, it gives CASSLGRSSNQPQHF.

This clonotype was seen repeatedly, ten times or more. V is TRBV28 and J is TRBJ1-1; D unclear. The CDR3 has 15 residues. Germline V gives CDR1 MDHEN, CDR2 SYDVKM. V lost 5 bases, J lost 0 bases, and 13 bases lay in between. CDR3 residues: CASSPKNRVNTEAFF. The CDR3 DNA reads TGTGCCAGCAGTCCTAAGAACCGGGTGAACACTGAAGCTTTCTTT.

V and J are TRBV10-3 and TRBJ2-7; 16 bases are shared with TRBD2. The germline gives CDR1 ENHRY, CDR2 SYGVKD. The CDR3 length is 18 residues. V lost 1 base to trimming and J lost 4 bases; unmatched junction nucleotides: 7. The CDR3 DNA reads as TGTGCCATCAGTGAGTTTGGGACTAGCGGGAGGGAAAATTACGAGCAGTACTTC. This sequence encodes CAISEFGTSGRENYEQYF.

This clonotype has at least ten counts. The CDR3 region has the DNA TGTGCCAGCAGTTTCGTGGGACCAGCCTACGAGCAGTACTTC. Its translation: CASSFVGPAYEQYF. The V and J genes are TRBV27 and TRBJ2-7, with D perhaps given as TRBD1 or TRBD2 (5 bases each). V was pared by 3 bases and J by 2 bases, with 11 bases between. The CDR3 consists of 14 residues. In germline, CDR1 is MNHEY, CDR2 SMNVEV (reference sequence).

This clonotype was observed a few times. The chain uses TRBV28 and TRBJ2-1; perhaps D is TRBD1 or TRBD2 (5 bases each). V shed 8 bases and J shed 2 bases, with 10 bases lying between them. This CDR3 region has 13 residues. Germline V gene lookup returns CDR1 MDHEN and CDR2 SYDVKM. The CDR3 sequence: CASGTGTYNEQFF. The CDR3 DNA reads TGTGCCAGCGGGACGGGTACCTACAATGAGCAGTTCTTC.

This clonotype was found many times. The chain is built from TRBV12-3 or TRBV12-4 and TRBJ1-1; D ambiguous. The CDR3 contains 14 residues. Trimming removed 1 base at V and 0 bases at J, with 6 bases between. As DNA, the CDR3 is TGTGCCAGCAGTTTAGAAGGCATGAACACTGAAGCTTTCTTT. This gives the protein CASSLEGMNTEAFF.

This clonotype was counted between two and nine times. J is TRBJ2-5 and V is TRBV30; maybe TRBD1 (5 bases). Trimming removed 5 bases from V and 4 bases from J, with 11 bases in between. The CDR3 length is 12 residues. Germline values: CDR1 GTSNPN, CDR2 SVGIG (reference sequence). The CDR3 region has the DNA TGTGCCTGGTCCAGGGAAGCAGAGACCCAGTACTTC. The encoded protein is CAWSREAETQYF.

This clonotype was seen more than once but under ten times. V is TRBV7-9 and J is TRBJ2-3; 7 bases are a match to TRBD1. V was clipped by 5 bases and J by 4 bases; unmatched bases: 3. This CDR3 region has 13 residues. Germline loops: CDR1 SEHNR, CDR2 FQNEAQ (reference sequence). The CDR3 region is CASSATGADTQYF. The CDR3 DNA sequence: TGTGCCAGCAGCGCCACAGGGGCAGATACGCAGTATTTT.

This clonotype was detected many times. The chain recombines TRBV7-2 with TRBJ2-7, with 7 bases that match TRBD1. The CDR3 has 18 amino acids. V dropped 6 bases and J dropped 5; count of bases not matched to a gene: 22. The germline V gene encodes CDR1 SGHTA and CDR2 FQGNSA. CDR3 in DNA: TGTGCCAGCAGTTTTCCCTTGACCTCCGGGACAGTTGCGGACGAGCAGTACTTC. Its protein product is CASSFPLTSGTVADEQYF.

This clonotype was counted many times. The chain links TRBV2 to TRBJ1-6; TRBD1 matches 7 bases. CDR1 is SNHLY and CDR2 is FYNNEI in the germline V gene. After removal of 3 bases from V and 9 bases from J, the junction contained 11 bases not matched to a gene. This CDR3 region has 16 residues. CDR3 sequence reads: CASSDRIDRASSPLHF. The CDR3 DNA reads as TGTGCCAGCAGTGATCGCATCGACAGGGCAAGTTCACCCCTCCACTTT.

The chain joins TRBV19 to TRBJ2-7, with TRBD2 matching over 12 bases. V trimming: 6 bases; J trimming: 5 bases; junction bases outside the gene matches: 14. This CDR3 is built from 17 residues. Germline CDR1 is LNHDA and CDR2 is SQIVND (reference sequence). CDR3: CASRKTSGSPRRDEQYF. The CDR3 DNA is TGTGCCAGTAGGAAGACTAGCGGGAGTCCCAGGAGGGACGAGCAGTACTTC.

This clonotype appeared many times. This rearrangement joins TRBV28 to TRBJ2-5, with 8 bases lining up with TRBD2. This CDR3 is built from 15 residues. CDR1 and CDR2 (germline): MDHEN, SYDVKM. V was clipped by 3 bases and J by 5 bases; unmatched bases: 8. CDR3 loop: CASSFRSSGLETQYF. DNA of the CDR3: TGTGCCAGCAGTTTTAGATCTAGCGGGCTGGAGACCCAGTACTTC.

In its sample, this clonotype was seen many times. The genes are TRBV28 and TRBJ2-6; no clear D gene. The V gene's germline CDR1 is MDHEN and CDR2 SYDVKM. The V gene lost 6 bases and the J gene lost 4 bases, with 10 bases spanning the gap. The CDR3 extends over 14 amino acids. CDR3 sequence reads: CASRGRVGANVLTF. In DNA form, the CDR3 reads TGTGCCAGCAGAGGACGTGTCGGGGCCAACGTCCTGACTTTC.